The 11 T cell receptor beta chains presented below share a single source sample, sequenced in a study of Ad26.COV2.S vaccination and SARS-CoV-2 variants listed by TCRdb under 2021. The method was the immunoSEQ multiplex PCR assay. The table was pulled from immuneACCESS by TCRdb, which kept in-frame rearrangements only. Such tables lose some clones; where checked, under half of the loss comes from unresolved V genes, and the rest has no known cause. The sample table records approximately 400,000 clones; approximately 84% of these occur just once. About 3.3% of the sample is taken by the ten largest. Taken with the paper, the label for treatment or condition translates to: some 19 received Ad26.COV2.S at low or high dose, single or two shots; a few received placebo; per-sample allocation not given. For vaccine and placebo recipients, the sequenced repertoires came from samples collected on day 63 after the first injection.

Sequences were derived from peripheral blood, sampled in a trial of Ad26.COV2.S vaccine versus placebo. The receptors were sampled from a person aged 18 to 59 who received the Ad26.COV2.S COVID-19 vaccine or a placebo.

The V gene is TRBV19, the J gene TRBJ2-2; D is uncertain. Trimming removed 5 bases at V and 1 base at J, with 8 bases between. The CDR3 has 14 residues. Germline-derived CDR1 and CDR2 are LNHDA and SQIVND (reference sequence). CDR3 coding DNA: TGTGCCAGTAGTCCTGGAAGGAACACCGGGGAGCTGTTTTTT. It encodes CASSPGRNTGELFF.

The chain joins TRBV2 to TRBJ2-7; 8 positions agree with TRBD2. The CDR3 consists of 13 residues. Germline V gene data show CDR1 as SNHLY and CDR2 as FYNNEI. The junction had 12 bases not matched to a gene; V was cut back by 8 bases and J by 9 bases. The CDR3 coding sequence is TGTGCCAGCGGGGAGGAGCGGGGGAAAGGGCAGTACTTC. It yields the protein CASGEERGKGQYF.

The V call is TRBV5-1, the J call TRBJ1-1; 7 nucleotides line up with TRBD1. CDR3 length: 13 residues. J lost 4 bases, V lost 5 bases, and 5 bases had no gene match. Germline CDR1 and CDR2: SGHRS and YFSETQ. CDR3 DNA sequence: TGCGCCAGCAGTACCCCAGGGGGCACTGAAGCTTTCTTT. Protein sequence: CASSTPGGTEAFF.

The J gene is TRBJ2-7, the V gene TRBV7-9, with 10 bases aligning to TRBD2. Germline CDR1 SEHNR, CDR2 FQNEAQ (reference sequence). V shed 5 bases and J 7 bases; nucleotides not matched to a gene: 11. The CDR3 is 15 residues long. The CDR3 here is CASSQPGLARGEQYF. CDR3 nucleotides: TGTGCCAGCAGCCAACCGGGACTAGCGAGAGGAGAGCAGTACTTC.

The chain is built from TRBV2 and TRBJ2-7; tentatively, D is TRBD1 or TRBD2 (5 bases each). The CDR3 contains 14 residues. The V gene's germline CDR1 is SNHLY and CDR2 FYNNEI. V lost 6 bases and J 7 bases, leaving 19 bases between the germline ends. CDR3 DNA sequence: TGTGCCAGCAGGGCCCGGGACGCCCTTCGGGAGCAGTACTTC. Protein product: CASRARDALREQYF.

In this sample, this clone turned up many times. The chain combines TRBV9 with TRBJ2-1; 7 bases match TRBD2. The J segment lost 3 bases and the V segment lost 5 bases, leaving 2 bases of the junction unmatched. CDR3 size: 13 residues. The germline CDR1 and CDR2 sequences are SGDLS and YYNGEE. CDR3 amino acids: CASSAGDYNEQFF. DNA of the CDR3: TGTGCCAGCAGTGCGGGGGACTACAATGAGCAGTTCTTC. The full variable domain, its missing parts supplied by reference TRBV9 and TRBJ2-1, is DSGVTQTPKHLITATGQRVTLRCSPRSGDLSVYWYQQSLDQGLQFLIQYYNGEERAKGNILERFSAQQFPDLHSELNLSSLELGDSALYFCASSAGDYNEQFFGPGTRLTVL.

This clone has only a few counts. This rearrangement joins TRBV5-4 to TRBJ1-1; D remains unclear. The CDR3 loop spans 12 amino acids. The germline gives CDR1 SGHNT, CDR2 YYREEE (reference sequence). V gave up 3 bases and J gave up 10 bases, with 13 bases separating them. CDR3 sequence: CASSYGNGVAFF. The CDR3 nucleotides are TGTGCCAGCAGCTATGGAAACGGCGTAGCTTTCTTT. Filled out from reference TRBV5-4 and TRBJ1-1, the complete variable domain reads ETGVTQSPTHLIKTRGQQVTLRCSSQSGHNTVSWYQQALGQGPQFIFQYYREEENGRGNFPPRFSGLQFPNYSSELNVNALELDDSALYLCASSYGNGVAFFGQGTRLTVV.

This clone was counted a few times. The chain employs TRBV28 and TRBJ1-2; perhaps TRBD1 as D (6 bases). Trimming stripped 2 bases from V and 5 bases from J, with 30 bases between. From germline, CDR1 is MDHEN and CDR2 SYDVKM. This CDR3 region has 20 residues. The DNA of the CDR3 is TGTGCCAGCAGTTTACCAATGGGATCCCCCGGGGGCGGAAAAGGGTATGGCTACACCTTC. It is translated as CASSLPMGSPGGGKGYGYTF.

The chain uses TRBV27 and TRBJ2-3, with 10 bases fitting TRBD1. The trim removed 5 bases at V and 4 bases at J, leaving 3 bases unmatched. The CDR3 is made up of 14 amino acids. CDR1 is MNHEY, CDR2 SMNVEV, per germline (reference sequence). CDR3: CASSDRGLADTQYF. DNA of the CDR3: TGTGCCAGCAGTGACAGGGGGCTGGCAGATACGCAGTATTTT.

The rearrangement links TRBV7-2 to TRBJ1-1, with D possibly TRBD1 on 5 matching bases. The CDR3 length is 17 residues. Trimming stripped 1 base from V and 4 bases from J, with 19 bases between. Germline CDR1 and CDR2: SGHTA and FQGNSA. The CDR3 sequence: CASSLGRQRQSTTEAFF. The CDR3 DNA sequence: TGTGCCAGCAGCTTAGGGAGACAGAGGCAGTCGACCACTGAAGCTTTCTTT.

The V gene is TRBV7-2, the J gene TRBJ2-4, with 7 nucleotides matching TRBD2. CDR1 SGHTA and CDR2 FQGNSA come from the germline V gene. V was pared by 6 bases and J by 0 bases, with 5 bases of the junction left unmatched. This CDR3 comprises 15 residues. The CDR3 spells CASRMRGTAKNIQYF. DNA of the CDR3: TGTGCCAGCAGAATGCGGGGGACAGCCAAAAACATTCAGTACTTC.